This T cell receptor (beta chain) was identified during a study of T-cell reconstitution after alpha-beta-depleted transplantation in children. TCRbeta library preparation incorporated unique molecular identifiers. From the PCR reads, TCRdb called clonotypes with MiXCR, one entry per CDR3 protein. There are roughly 280,000 distinct CDR3 sequences in the sample; 9.5% to 13% occur only once, and around 24% lies in the top ten. Study-level results: Day-60 TCRbeta diversity that was high in some patients was derived from surviving recipient T cells and thymic progenitors. There were reportedly several hundred expanded graft clones from which alpha-beta T cells came about two months after transplant.

The germline V gene has CDR1 SGHDN and CDR2 FVKESK. This CDR3 is 13 amino acids long. Of note for this clonotype: Its antigen remains unknown.

This specimen was peripheral blood, taken 180 days after TCRalphabeta/CD19-depleted stem cell transplant. J is TRBJ2-3 and V is TRBV14; possible D gene TRBD1, 5 bases. This TCR was sampled from a male patient aged 2 to 9 who had a stem cell transplant for chronic granulomatous disease, so the T cells may come from the graft donor. The CDR3 region is CAVSRQGTHRQYF. CDR3 bases: TGTGCTGTATCTCGGCAGGGCACACATAGGCAGTATTTT.